A single T cell receptor beta chain is shown here with its context. Its antigen is still unknown. This sample was included in a study of T cell clonotyping in hematopoietic cell transplantation. Overall study context: Recipients' pretransplant samples followed cytoreduction. Study results and limitations: No sorting was done, leaving CD4 and CD8 contributions mixed. After transplant, recipient diversity fell while pathologically expanded clonotypes grew through day 180.

Time point described: recipient sample about 28 days before transplant, after cytoreduction. Recipient blood drawn about 28 days pretransplant and days 30, 100, 180 after. The germline CDR1 and CDR2 sequences are MGHRA and YSYEKL. Deletions cut 4 bases from V and 3 bases from J, with 22 bases between. The CDR3 has 17 residues. Measured with immunoSEQ multiplex PCR; TCRdb has only the in-frame clones, and not every one. The sample has 25,000 to 30,000 clones, less than 85% seen once; the top ten hold about 1.7%. This receptor was taken from a man in his forties with acute myeloid leukemia. Some clones in this sample may be carry-over from other donors' samples. The material was peripheral blood mononuclear cells, obtained before stem cell transplant. V usage is TRBV4-1 and J usage is TRBJ2-7; perhaps TRBD2 as D (5 bases). The CDR3 sequence: CASSPETNPRPVYEQYF. The CDR3 nucleotides read TGCGCCAGCAGCCCGGAGACTAACCCCAGGCCCGTCTACGAGCAGTACTTC.